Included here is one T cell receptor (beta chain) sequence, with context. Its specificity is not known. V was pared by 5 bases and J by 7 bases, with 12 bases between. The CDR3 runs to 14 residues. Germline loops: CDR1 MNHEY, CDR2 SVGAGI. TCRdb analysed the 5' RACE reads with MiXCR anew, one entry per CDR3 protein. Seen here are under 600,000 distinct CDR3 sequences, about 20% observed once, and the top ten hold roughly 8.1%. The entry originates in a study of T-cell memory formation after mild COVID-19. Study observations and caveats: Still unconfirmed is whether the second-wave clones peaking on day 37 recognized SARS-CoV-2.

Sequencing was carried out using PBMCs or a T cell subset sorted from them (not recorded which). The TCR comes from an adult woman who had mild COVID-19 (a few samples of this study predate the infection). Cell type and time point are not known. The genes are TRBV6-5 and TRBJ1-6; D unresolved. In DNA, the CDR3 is TGTGCCAGCAGTGCCACCCTCAGGAATTCACCCCTCCACTTT. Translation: CASSATLRNSPLHF.